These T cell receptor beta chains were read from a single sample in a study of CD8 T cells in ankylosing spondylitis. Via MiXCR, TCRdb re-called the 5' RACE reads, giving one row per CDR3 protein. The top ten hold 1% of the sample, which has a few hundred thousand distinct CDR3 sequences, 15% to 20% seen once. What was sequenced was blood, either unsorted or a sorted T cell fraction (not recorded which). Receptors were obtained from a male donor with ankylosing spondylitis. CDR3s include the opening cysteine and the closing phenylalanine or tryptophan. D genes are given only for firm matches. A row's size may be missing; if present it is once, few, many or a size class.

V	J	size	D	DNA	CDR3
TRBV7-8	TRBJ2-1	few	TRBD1	TGTGCCAGCAGCTTAAAGCGGACAGGGGTGGACAATGAGCAGTTCTTC	CASSLKRTGVDNEQFF
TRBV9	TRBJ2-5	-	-	TGTGCCAGCAGCGTATCTTTCGGGGAGTACCAAGAGACCCAGTACTTC	CASSVSFGEYQETQYF
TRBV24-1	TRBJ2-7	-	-	TGTGCCACCTCCGGGGCCGGCTCCTACGAGCAGTACTTC	CATSGAGSYEQYF
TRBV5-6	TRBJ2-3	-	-	TGTGCCAGCAGCTTGAGGACTCCCACAGATACGCAGTATTTT	CASSLRTPTDTQYF
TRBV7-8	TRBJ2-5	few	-	TGTGCCAGCAGCAGATTCGACAGGGAGGGCGAGACCCAGTACTTC	CASSRFDREGETQYF
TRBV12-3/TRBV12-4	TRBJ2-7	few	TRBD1	TGTGCCAGCAGACGCGCCGGGACAGGGAGCTCCTACGAGCAGTACTTC	CASRRAGTGSSYEQYF
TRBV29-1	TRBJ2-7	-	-	TGCAGCGGCCAGACCGGTGACGAGCAGTACTTC	CSGQTGDEQYF
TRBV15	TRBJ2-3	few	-	TGTGCCACCAGCAGAGAGTCAGCGGTGTTCTCAGATACGCAGTATTTT	CATSRESAVFSDTQYF
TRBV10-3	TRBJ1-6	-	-	TGTGCCATCAGTGGGGTCGAGGATTCACCCCTCCACTTT	CAISGVEDSPLHF
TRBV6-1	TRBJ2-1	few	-	TGTGCCAGCAGTGAAGGCATCCGCAATGAGCAGTTCTTC	CASSEGIRNEQFF
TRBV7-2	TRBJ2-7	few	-	TGTGCCAGCAGCTTAGAGGGCCGGCCCTACGAGCAGTACTTC	CASSLEGRPYEQYF
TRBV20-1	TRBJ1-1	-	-	TGCAGTGGGTTGCCGGGACGGTCGAACACTGAAGCTTTCTTT	CSGLPGRSNTEAFF
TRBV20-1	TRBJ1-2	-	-	TGCAGTGCTAGAGACGGGAGTACGGATGGCTACACCTTC	CSARDGSTDGYTF
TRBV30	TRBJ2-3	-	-	TGTGCCTGGGTTAGCAGGACCTCCACAGATACGCAGTATTTT	CAWVSRTSTDTQYF
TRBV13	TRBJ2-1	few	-	TGTGCCAGCAGCTTAGGCCAGCGGTGGGGTCTGTACAATGAGCAGTTCTTC	CASSLGQRWGLYNEQFF
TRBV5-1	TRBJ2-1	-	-	TGCGCCAGCAGCCCCGGGGGACTCCCCGAGAATGAGCAGTTCTTC	CASSPGGLPENEQFF
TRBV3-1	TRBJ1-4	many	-	TGTGCCAGCAGCCAAATGGCTGCGGAGAAACTGTTTTTT	CASSQMAAEKLFF
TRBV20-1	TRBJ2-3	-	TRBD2	TGCAGTGCCACTAGCGGGGAGCGTCATACGCAGTATTTT	CSATSGERHTQYF
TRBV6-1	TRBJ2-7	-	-	TGTGCCAGCAGTGTTGTGCTTGGGTCTGGGGCCTACGAGCAGTACTTC	CASSVVLGSGAYEQYF
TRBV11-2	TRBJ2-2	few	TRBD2	TGTGCCAGCAGAGGGAGGGGCGACAGAAACACCGGGGAGCTGTTTTTT	CASRGRGDRNTGELFF
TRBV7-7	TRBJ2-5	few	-	TGTGCTAGCAGCTTACTTGGGACCCAAGAGACCCAGTACTTC	CASSLLGTQETQYF
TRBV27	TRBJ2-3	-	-	TGTGCCAGCAGTCCTCTTCGGGGGCCCGGCACAGATACGCAGTATTTT	CASSPLRGPGTDTQYF
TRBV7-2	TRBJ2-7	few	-	TGTGCCAGCAGCTTCGGGGTTACCTACGAGCAGTACTTC	CASSFGVTYEQYF
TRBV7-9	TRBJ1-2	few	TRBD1	TGTGCCAGCAGCGCCCCGGACAGGGATCGCTATGGCTACACCTTC	CASSAPDRDRYGYTF
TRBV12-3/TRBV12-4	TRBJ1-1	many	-	TGTGCCAGCAGTTTTAGCCTAGGGAGCTACCTGAACACTGAAGCTTTCTTT	CASSFSLGSYLNTEAFF
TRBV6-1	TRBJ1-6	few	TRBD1	TGTGCCAGCAGAACCGGGGGACAGCTAAAGAATTCACCCCTCCACTTT	CASRTGGQLKNSPLHF
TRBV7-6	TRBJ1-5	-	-	TGTGCCAGCAGCCCTCAGGGTCAGCCCCAGCATTTT	CASSPQGQPQHF
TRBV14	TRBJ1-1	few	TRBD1	TGTGCCAGCAGCCAAGATCTACAGGGGGCTGAAGCTTTCTTT	CASSQDLQGAEAFF
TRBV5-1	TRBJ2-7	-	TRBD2	TGCGCCAGCAGCATTAGCGGGACGACCTACGAGCAGTACTTC	CASSISGTTYEQYF
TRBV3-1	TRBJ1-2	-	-	TGTGCCAGCAGCCAGTCTTCCTATGGCTACACCTTC	CASSQSSYGYTF
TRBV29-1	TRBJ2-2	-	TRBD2	TGCAGCGCCCGTGGGGCTAGCGGGAGAGAGCGCGGGGAGCTGTTTTTT	CSARGASGRERGELFF
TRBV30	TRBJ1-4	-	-	TGTGCCTGGAGTGTCTTGGACACCTCAACTAATGAAAAACTGTTTTTT	CAWSVLDTSTNEKLFF
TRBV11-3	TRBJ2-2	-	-	TGTGCCAGCAGCTTAGGAAGGAGCAGCGGGGAGCTGTTTTTT	CASSLGRSSGELFF
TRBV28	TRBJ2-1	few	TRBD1	TGTGCCAGCAGTTGGGGGCCGGGACAGGGGCCCGGGGGTTTC	CASSWGPGQGPGGF
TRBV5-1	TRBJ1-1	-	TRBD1	TGCGCCAGCAGTCAAAGACAGGGTGGTCTAACTGAAGCTTTCTTT	CASSQRQGGLTEAFF
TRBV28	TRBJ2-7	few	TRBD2	TGTGCCAGCAGTTTGACTAGCGGGAGCCTTCAGGAGTACTTC	CASSLTSGSLQEYF
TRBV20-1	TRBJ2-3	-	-	TGCAGTGCTAGAGAGGAGCGGTTCACAGATACGCAGTATTTT	CSAREERFTDTQYF
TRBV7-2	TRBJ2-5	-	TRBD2	TGTGCCAGCAGCTTAGTCGGCGGGAGTGCTACAGAGACCCAGTACTTC	CASSLVGGSATETQYF
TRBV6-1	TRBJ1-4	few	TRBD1	TGTGCCAGCAGTGAAGGATCTCCGGGACAGGCTTATGAAAAACTGTTTTTT	CASSEGSPGQAYEKLFF
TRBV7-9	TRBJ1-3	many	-	TGTGCCAGCAGCCCAAGGGCAGAGGCTGGAAACACCATATATTTT	CASSPRAEAGNTIYF
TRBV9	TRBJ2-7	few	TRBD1	TGTGCCAGCAGCGTAGGAGGGACAGGGGGCTACGAGCAGTACTTC	CASSVGGTGGYEQYF
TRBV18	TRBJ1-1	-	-	TGTGCCAGCTCACCCTCTACAATAGGGACCACTGAAGCTTTCTTT	CASSPSTIGTTEAFF
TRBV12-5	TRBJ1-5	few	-	TGTGCTAGTACGCTCGGGGGCCAATACTTCAAGCATTTT	CASTLGGQYFKHF
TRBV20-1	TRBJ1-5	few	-	TGCAGTGCGCACCGGCAGGGGAGCGGGCCCCAGCATTTT	CSAHRQGSGPQHF
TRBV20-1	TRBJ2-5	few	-	TGCAGTGCTAGAGATCATCGCAGGGGTGAGACCCAGTACTTC	CSARDHRRGETQYF
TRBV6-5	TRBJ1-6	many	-	TGTGCCAGCAGTTACGAAGGGAATTCACCCCTCCACTTT	CASSYEGNSPLHF
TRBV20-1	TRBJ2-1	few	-	TGCAGTGCCAGGCCGGGGATTCAATCCTACAATGAGCAGTTCTTC	CSARPGIQSYNEQFF
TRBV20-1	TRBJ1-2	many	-	TGCAGTTCAGGGTCGGATGACGGCTACACCTTC	CSSGSDDGYTF
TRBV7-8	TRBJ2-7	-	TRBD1	TGTGCCAGCAGCTTAGTGGGGACAGGGTGGGTCTCCTACGAGCAGTACTTC	CASSLVGTGWVSYEQYF
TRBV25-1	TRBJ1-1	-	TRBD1	TGTGCCAGCAGTGTCGGGACAGACACTGAAGCTTTCTTT	CASSVGTDTEAFF
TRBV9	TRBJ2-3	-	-	TGTGCCAGCAGAAATACTCCGGGAGATACGCAGTATTTT	CASRNTPGDTQYF